This T cell receptor (beta chain) was identified during a study of T cells after yellow fever vaccination. General study results and limits: Although the secondary response was weaker, it peaked faster, at day 5 versus 15. Clones from primary vaccination mostly reappeared after the booster (over 95% CD4, approximately 86% CD8).

This clonotype came up a few times. Its antigen remains unknown. This CDR3 comprises 13 residues. Germline V lookup: CDR1 SGHDN, CDR2 FVKESK. The junction had 7 bases not matched to a gene; V was cut back by 4 bases and J by 8 bases. Each CDR3 protein is one row after TCRdb ran MiXCR on the 5' RACE reads. Here the sample spans just under 600,000 distinct CDR3 sequences, roughly 12% being singletons. The sequencing used PBMCs, collected on the day of the yellow fever booster vaccination. This receptor was obtained from a man younger than 40 who received the YFV17D yellow fever vaccine. This rearrangement joins TRBV14 to TRBJ1-2; 7 bases are shared with TRBD1. This CDR3 reads CASSPHRGEGYTF. DNA for the CDR3: TGTGCCAGCAGCCCCCACAGGGGTGAAGGCTACACCTTC.